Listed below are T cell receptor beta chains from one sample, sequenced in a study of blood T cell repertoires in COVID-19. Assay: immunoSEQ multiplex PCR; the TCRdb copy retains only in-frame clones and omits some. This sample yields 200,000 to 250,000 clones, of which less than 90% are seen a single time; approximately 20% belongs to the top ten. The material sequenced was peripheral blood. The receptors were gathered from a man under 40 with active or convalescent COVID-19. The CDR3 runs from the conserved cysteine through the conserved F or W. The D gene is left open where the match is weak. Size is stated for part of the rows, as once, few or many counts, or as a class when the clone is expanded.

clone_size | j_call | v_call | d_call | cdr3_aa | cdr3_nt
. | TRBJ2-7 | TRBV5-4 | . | CASSLAGGGGSYEQYF | TGTGCCAGCAGCTTGGCCGGGGGAGGGGGCTCCTACGAGCAGTACTTC
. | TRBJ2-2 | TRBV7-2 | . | CASSLMGGAGFGGELFF | TGTGCCAGCAGCTTAATGGGTGGGGCCGGGTTTGGCGGGGAGCTGTTTTTT
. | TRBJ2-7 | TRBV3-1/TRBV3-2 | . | CASSQQGYEQYF | TGTGCCAGCAGCCAACAGGGATACGAGCAGTACTTC
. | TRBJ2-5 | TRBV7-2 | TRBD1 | CASSADRDKTQYF | TGTGCCAGCAGCGCAGACAGGGACAAGACCCAGTACTTC
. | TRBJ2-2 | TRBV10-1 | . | CASSESGWGTGYNTGELFF | TGCGCCAGCAGTGAGTCCGGCTGGGGAACGGGGTACAACACCGGGGAGCTGTTTTTT
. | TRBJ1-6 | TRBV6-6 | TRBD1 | CASSRGQGAGGDNSPLHF | TGTGCCAGCAGCCGAGGACAGGGGGCCGGGGGTGATAATTCACCCCTCCACTTT
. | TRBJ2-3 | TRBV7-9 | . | CASSLNQIGTQYF | TGTGCCAGCAGCCTAAACCAGATCGGGACGCAGTATTTT
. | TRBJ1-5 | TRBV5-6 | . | CASSFYRVNQPQHF | TGTGCCAGCAGCTTCTACAGGGTTAATCAGCCCCAGCATTTT
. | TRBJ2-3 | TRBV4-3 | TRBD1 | CASSQVDRGVTDTQYF | TGCGCCAGCAGCCAGGTAGACAGGGGAGTCACAGATACGCAGTATTTT
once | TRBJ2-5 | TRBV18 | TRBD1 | CASSPTGVETQYF | TGTGCCAGCTCCCCGACAGGGGTTGAGACCCAGTACTTC
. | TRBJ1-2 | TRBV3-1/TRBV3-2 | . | CASSQSGYTF | TGTGCCAGCAGCCAGAGTGGCTACACCTTC
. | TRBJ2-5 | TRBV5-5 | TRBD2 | CASSGGTSGVETQYF | TGTGCCAGCAGCGGCGGGACTAGCGGGGTAGAGACCCAGTACTTC
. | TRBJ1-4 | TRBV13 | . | CASSPSSGLARLFF | TGTGCCAGCAGCCCCTCGAGCGGCCTTGCGAGACTGTTTTTT
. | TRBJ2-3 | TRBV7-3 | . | CASSLGPARTDTQYF | TGTGCCAGCAGCCTTGGCCCAGCGCGCACAGATACGCAGTATTTT
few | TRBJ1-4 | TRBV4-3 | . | CASSQESGSLGTNEKLFF | TGCGCCAGCAGCCAAGAAAGTGGGAGTCTTGGAACTAATGAAAAACTGTTTTTT
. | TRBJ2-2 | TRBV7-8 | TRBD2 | CASSLARGGAYTGELFF | TGTGCCAGCAGCTTAGCGCGCGGGGGGGCCTACACCGGGGAGCTGTTTTTT
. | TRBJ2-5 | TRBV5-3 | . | CARSRQPQGWGETQYF | TGTGCCAGAAGCCGTCAACCCCAGGGTTGGGGAGAGACCCAGTACTTC
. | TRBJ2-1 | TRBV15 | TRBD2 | CATSWGGTSGDNEQFF | TGTGCCACCAGCTGGGGGGGGACTAGCGGTGACAATGAGCAGTTCTTC
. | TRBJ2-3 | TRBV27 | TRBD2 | CASSLSGGFTDTQYF | TGTGCCAGCAGTTTGAGCGGGGGTTTCACAGATACGCAGTATTTT
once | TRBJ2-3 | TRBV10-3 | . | CAIRGTWTVSTDTQYF | TGTGCCATCAGAGGGACCTGGACAGTTAGCACAGATACGCAGTATTTT
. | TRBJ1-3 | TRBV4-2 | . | CASSQLRDTIYF | TGTGCCAGCAGCCAATTGAGGGACACCATATATTTT
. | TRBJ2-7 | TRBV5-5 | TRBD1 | CASSLRTGDNIRSYEQYF | TGTGCCAGCAGCTTACGGACAGGGGACAACATACGCTCCTACGAGCAGTACTTC
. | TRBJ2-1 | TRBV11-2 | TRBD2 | CASTLVGGRPTNEQFF | TGTGCCAGCACCCTGGTTGGCGGGAGACCGACAAATGAGCAGTTCTTC
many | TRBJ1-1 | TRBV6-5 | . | CASTINRVKTEAFF | TGTGCCAGCACCATCAACAGGGTAAAAACTGAAGCTTTCTTT
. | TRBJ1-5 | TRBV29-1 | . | CSAWSLGVQHF | TGCAGCGCCTGGAGTCTGGGTGTCCAGCATTTT
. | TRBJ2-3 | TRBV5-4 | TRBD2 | CASSLVAGAGDTQYF | TGTGCCAGCAGCTTGGTAGCGGGGGCGGGAGATACGCAGTATTTT
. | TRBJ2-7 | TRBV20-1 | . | CSARDRGEQYF | TGCAGTGCTAGAGATCGAGGGGAGCAGTACTTC
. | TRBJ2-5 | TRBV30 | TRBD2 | CAWEAGGPWETQYF | TGTGCCTGGGAGGCGGGGGGGCCATGGGAGACCCAGTACTTC
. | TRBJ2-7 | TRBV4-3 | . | CASSAQGSGEQYF | TGCGCCAGCAGCGCGCAGGGGTCTGGCGAGCAGTACTTC
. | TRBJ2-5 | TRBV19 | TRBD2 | CASSTERGETQYF | TGTGCCAGTAGTACAGAGCGGGGAGAGACCCAGTACTTC
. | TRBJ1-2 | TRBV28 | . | CASSLREPYGYTF | TGTGCCAGCAGTTTAAGAGAGCCCTATGGCTACACCTTC
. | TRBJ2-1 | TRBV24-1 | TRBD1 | CATSGGGRNEQFF | TGTGCCACCAGTGGAGGGGGCCGGAATGAGCAGTTCTTC
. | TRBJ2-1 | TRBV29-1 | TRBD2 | CSAVGRREERIYNEQFF | TGCAGCGCTGTTGGCCGTCGGGAGGAACGGATTTACAATGAGCAGTTCTTC
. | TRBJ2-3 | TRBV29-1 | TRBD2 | CSVSGTSGYNTDTQYF | TGCAGCGTTTCCGGGACTAGCGGTTATAACACAGATACGCAGTATTTT
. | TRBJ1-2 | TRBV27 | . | CASSSHRGTPENYGYTF | TGTGCCAGCAGTTCCCACAGAGGGACTCCCGAGAACTATGGCTACACCTTC
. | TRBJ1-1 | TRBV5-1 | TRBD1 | CASSLAQGQGSAFF | TGCGCCAGCAGCTTGGCCCAAGGACAGGGGTCTGCTTTCTTT
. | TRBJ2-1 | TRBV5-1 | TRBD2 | CASSLLVGGGEQFF | TGCGCCAGCAGCTTGCTGGTGGGGGGGGGTGAGCAGTTCTTC
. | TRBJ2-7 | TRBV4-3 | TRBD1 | CASSQVTTGGGQYF | TGCGCCAGCAGCCAAGTGACTACAGGGGGCGGGCAGTACTTC
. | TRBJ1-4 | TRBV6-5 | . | CASRADREKLFF | TGTGCCAGCAGAGCGGACAGAGAAAAACTGTTTTTT
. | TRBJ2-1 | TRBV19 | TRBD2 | CASSIVSSGSRNEQFF | TGTGCCAGTAGTATAGTCTCTAGCGGGAGTAGGAATGAGCAGTTCTTC
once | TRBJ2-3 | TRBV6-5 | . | CASSRSTDTQYF | TGTGCCAGCAGCCGTTCCACAGATACGCAGTATTTT
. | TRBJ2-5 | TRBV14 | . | CASSRRTDYQETQYF | TGTGCCAGCAGCAGGCGGACGGACTACCAAGAGACCCAGTACTTC
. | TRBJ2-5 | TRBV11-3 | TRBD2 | CASSLGASGDQETQYF | TGTGCCAGCAGCTTAGGGGCTAGCGGGGATCAAGAGACCCAGTACTTC
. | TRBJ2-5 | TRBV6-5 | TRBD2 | CASNTLAGGFETQYF | TGTGCCAGCAATACACTAGCGGGGGGGTTTGAGACCCAGTACTTC
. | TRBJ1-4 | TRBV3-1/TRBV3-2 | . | CASSQDRVSPKEKLFF | TGTGCCAGCAGCCAAGATCGGGTCAGCCCCAAAGAAAAACTGTTTTTT
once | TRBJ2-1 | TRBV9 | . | CASSVGPGQPYNEQFF | TGTGCCAGCAGCGTAGGGCCGGGACAACCCTACAATGAGCAGTTCTTC
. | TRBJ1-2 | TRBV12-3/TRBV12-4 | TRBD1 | CASRKTGGYGYTF | TGTGCCAGCAGGAAGACAGGGGGCTATGGCTACACCTTC
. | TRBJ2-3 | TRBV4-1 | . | CASSRDSGASTDTQYF | TGCGCCAGCAGCCGGGATAGCGGAGCTAGCACAGATACGCAGTATTTT
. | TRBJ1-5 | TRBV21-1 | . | CASSHRDRGNQPQHF | TGTGCCAGCAGCCACCGGGACAGGGGGAATCAGCCCCAGCATTTT
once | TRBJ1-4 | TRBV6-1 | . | CASREDRSTNEKLFF | TGTGCCAGCAGGGAAGACAGGTCAACTAATGAAAAACTGTTTTTT
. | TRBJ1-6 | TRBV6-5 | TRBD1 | CASNRDSWSPLHF | TGTGCCAGCAATCGGGACAGCTGGTCACCCCTCCACTTT
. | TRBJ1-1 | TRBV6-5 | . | CASSYSITERNTEAFF | TGTGCCAGCAGTTACTCGATAACCGAGAGGAACACTGAAGCTTTCTTT
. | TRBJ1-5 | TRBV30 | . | CAWSGAVQQPQHF | TGTGCCTGGAGTGGGGCAGTTCAGCAGCCCCAGCATTTT
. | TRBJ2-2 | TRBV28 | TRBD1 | CASSPGTASTGELFF | TGTGCCAGCAGCCCCGGGACAGCGTCCACCGGGGAGCTGTTTTTT
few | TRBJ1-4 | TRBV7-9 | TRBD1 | CASSQTGTVNGKLFF | TGTGCCAGCAGCCAGACAGGGACAGTGAATGGTAAACTGTTTTTT
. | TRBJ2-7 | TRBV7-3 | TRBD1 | CASSSGTGGSVQYF | TGTGCCAGCAGCTCCGGGACAGGGGGCTCGGTGCAGTACTTC
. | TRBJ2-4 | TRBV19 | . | CASSITGRTIQYF | TGTGCCAGTAGTATTACAGGTCGTACCATTCAGTACTTC
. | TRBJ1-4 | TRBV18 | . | CASSPPPGEGEKLFF | TGTGCCAGCTCACCACCCCCCGGAGAGGGTGAAAAACTGTTTTTT
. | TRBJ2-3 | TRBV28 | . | CASSLIGQAGSTDTQYF | TGTGCCAGCAGCCTCATTGGACAGGCGGGGAGCACAGATACGCAGTATTTT
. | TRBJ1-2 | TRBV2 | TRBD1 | CASSPDRVDGYTF | TGTGCCAGCAGTCCCGACAGGGTGGATGGCTACACCTTC